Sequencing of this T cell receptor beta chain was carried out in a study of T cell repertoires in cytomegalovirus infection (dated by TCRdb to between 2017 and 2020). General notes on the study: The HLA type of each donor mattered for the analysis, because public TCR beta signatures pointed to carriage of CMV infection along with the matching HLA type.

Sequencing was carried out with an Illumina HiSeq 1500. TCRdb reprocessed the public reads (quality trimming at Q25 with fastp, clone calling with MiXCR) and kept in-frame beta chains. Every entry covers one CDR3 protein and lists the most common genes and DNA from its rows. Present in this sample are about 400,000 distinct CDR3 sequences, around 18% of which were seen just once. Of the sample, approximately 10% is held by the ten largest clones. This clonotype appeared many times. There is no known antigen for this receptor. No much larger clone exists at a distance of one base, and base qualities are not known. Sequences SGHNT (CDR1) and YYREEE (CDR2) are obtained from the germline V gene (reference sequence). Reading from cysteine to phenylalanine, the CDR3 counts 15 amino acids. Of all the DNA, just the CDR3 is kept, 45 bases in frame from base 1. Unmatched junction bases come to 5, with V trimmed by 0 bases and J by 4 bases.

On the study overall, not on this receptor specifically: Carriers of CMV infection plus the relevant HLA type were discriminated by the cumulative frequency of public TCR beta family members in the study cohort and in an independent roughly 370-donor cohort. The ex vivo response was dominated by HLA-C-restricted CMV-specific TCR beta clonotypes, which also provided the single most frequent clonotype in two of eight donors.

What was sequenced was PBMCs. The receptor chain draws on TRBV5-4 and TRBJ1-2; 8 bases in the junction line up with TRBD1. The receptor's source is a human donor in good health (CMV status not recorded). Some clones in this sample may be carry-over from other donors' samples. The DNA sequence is TGTGCCAGCAGCTTGGGGGGACAGGATCGCTATGGCTACACCTTC. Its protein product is CASSLGGQDRYGYTF.